This TCR beta chain was retrieved from a study of sequential checkpoint blockade in melanoma. Germline V gene data show CDR1 as SGHDT and CDR2 as YYEEEE. The CDR3 is 13 residues long. Deletions cut 0 bases from V and 6 bases from J, with 10 bases between. Treatment specified: randomized to nivolumab then ipilimumab (arm A) or the reverse (arm B). Data came from immunoSEQ multiplex PCR; TCRdb stores just in-frame clones and leaves some out. Of roughly 6,300 clones in the sample, approximately 51% were seen once. Source: CD8+ T cells sorted from blood (inferred from file names), taken from a patient given nivolumab and ipilimumab in sequence. The rearrangement links TRBV5-6 to TRBJ2-7, with D possibly TRBD1 on 6 matching bases. The clonotype was recovered from a human donor with melanoma. Written as DNA, the CDR3 is TGTGCCAGCAGCTTGGCGGGACAAAGCGAGCAGTACTTC. Translating it yields CASSLAGQSEQYF.